These 29 T cell receptor beta chains were sequenced from one sample in a study of OX40 agonist ivuxolimab in advanced cancers. Using immunoSEQ multiplex PCR, the repertoire was profiled, and TCRdb retains in-frame clones only, with some absent. This sample has 65,000 or so clones; about 92% occur once, and the top ten carry around an eighth. Sequenced material: CD4+ or CD8+ T cells sorted from blood, taken in a trial of the OX40 agonist ivuxolimab. Source of these receptors: an adult with an advanced solid tumor such as melanoma, head and neck, liver or kidney cancer.

The chain combines TRBV10-3 with TRBJ1-1, with D perhaps matching TRBD1 (6 bases). Germline V gene data show CDR1 as ENHRY and CDR2 as SYGVKD. CDR3 size: 12 residues. Trimming pared 11 bases from V and 3 bases from J, leaving 13 bases between. For the CDR3, the DNA is TGTGCCTCAGGGCCAGGGGACACTGAAGCTTTCTTT. It yields the protein CASGPGDTEAFF.

The CDR3 spells CASSLARASRRAEGEQYF. CDR3 nucleotides: TGTGCCAGCAGCTTAGCGAGGGCTAGCAGGAGGGCCGAAGGGGAGCAGTACTTC. This sequence joins TRBV7-8 and TRBJ2-7, with D perhaps matching TRBD2 (6 bases). The CDR3 is made up of 18 amino acids. The germline V gene encodes CDR1 SGHVS and CDR2 FQNEAQ. Trimming cost V 0 bases and J 7 bases, with 25 bases left between them.

This clone has just one count. J is TRBJ2-3 and V is TRBV2; the match to TRBD1 covers 7 bases. Per germline, CDR1 SNHLY and CDR2 FYNNEI. Trimming cost V 7 bases and J 0 bases; bases outside gene matches: 7. This CDR3 is built from 15 residues. This CDR3 reads CASTMTGSSTDTQYF. In DNA, the CDR3 is TGTGCCAGCACCATGACAGGGAGCAGCACAGATACGCAGTATTTT.

This clone appeared many times. V gene TRBV29-1 combines with J gene TRBJ1-1, with D possibly being TRBD1 (6 bases). The CDR3 sequence is 12 residues long. The V and J ends lost 6 bases and 5 bases respectively, with 13 bases between them. The germline V gene has CDR1 SQVTM and CDR2 ANQGSEA. The CDR3 protein is CSVYQGWTEAFF. In DNA, the CDR3 is TGCAGCGTGTACCAGGGGTGGACTGAAGCTTTCTTT.

J is TRBJ1-1 and V is TRBV29-1; D is unresolved. This CDR3 comprises 11 residues. Germline V gene data show CDR1 as SQVTM and CDR2 as ANQGSEA. The ends were cut back, 5 bases at V and 7 bases at J, with 11 bases in the middle. This chain's CDR3 is CSVYPPLEAFF. The DNA for the CDR3 is TGCAGCGTTTACCCCCCCCTTGAAGCTTTCTTT.

V gene TRBV5-5 combines with J gene TRBJ2-7; weak D call: TRBD1 (6 bases). The germline CDR1 and CDR2 sequences are SGHKS and YYEKEE (reference sequence). Trimming took off 3 bases at V and 6 bases at J, with 13 bases between the two ends. The CDR3 runs to 13 residues. This chain's CDR3 is CASSSTQGREQYF. The CDR3 coding sequence is TGTGCCAGCAGCTCTACCCAGGGGCGCGAGCAGTACTTC. The variable domain in full, completed from reference TRBV5-5 and TRBJ2-7, reads DAGVTQSPTHLIKTRGQQVTLRCSPISGHKSVSWYQQVLGQGPQFIFQYYEKEERGRGNFPDRFSARQFPNYSSELNVNALLLGDSALYLCASSSTQGREQYFGPGTRLTVT.

The chain employs TRBV27 and TRBJ1-4; no clear D gene. Trimming took off 5 bases at V and 4 bases at J, with 11 bases between the two ends. Per the germline V gene, CDR1 is MNHEY and CDR2 is SMNVEV (reference sequence). The CDR3 loop spans 14 amino acids. The CDR3 loop is CASSPTANNEKLFF. DNA of the CDR3: TGTGCCAGCAGTCCGACGGCTAATAATGAAAAACTGTTTTTT.

V usage is TRBV27 and J usage is TRBJ1-2; 8 positions match TRBD1. Germline V gene lookup returns CDR1 MNHEY and CDR2 SMNVEV (reference sequence). Losses at the gene ends were 6 bases for V and 5 bases for J; bases not matched to a gene: 5. This CDR3 has 13 amino acids. Here the CDR3 reads CASRSGTGYGYTF. The CDR3 DNA reads as TGTGCCAGCAGGTCCGGGACAGGTTATGGCTACACCTTC.

This chain connects TRBV5-6 to TRBJ1-4; D uncertain. The germline V gene encodes CDR1 SGHDT and CDR2 YYEEEE. The CDR3 has 16 amino acids. V lost 4 bases and J lost 0, with 13 bases in between. The CDR3 DNA sequence: TGTGCCAGCAGCCCCGGCCTGGCGGCAACTAATGAAAAACTGTTTTTT. Translation: CASSPGLAATNEKLFF.

The rearrangement uses TRBV6-1 and TRBJ2-3, with 14 positions matching TRBD2. V was clipped by 7 bases and J by 6 bases; unmatched bases: 6. Looked up from germline, CDR1 is MNHNS and CDR2 is SASEGT. The CDR3 has 15 residues. The CDR3 DNA sequence: TGTGCCAGCACAGGACTAGCGGGGGGCGGGGATACGCAGTATTTT. Translation gives CASTGLAGGGDTQYF.

The rearrangement links TRBV29-1 to TRBJ2-1, with 14 positions matching TRBD2. Unmatched junction bases numbered 2, after V lost 2 bases and J lost 8 bases. Germline loops: CDR1 SQVTM, CDR2 ANQGSEA. The CDR3 is 14 amino acids. CDR3 in amino acids: CSVERLAGGHEQFF. The DNA of the CDR3 is TGCAGCGTTGAACGACTAGCGGGAGGGCATGAGCAGTTCTTC.

Remarks on this clone: Mismatch with germline at one junction end may stem from a read error. The chain links TRBV7-9 to TRBJ2-7; 8 nucleotides align to TRBD1. The CDR3 extends over 12 amino acids. Germline CDR1 SEHNR, CDR2 FQNEAQ (reference sequence). The CDR3 DNA follows: TGCGCCAGCAGCCAAGGTGGACAGGGTCCCTACTTC. It yields the protein CASSQGGQGPYF. The whole variable domain, filled in from reference TRBV7-9 and TRBJ2-7, reads DTGVSQNPRHKITKRGQNVTFRCDPISEHNRLYWYRQTLGQGPEFLTYFQNEAQLEKSRLLSDRFSAERPKGSFSTLEIQRTEQGDSAMYLCASSQGGQGPYFGPGTRLTVT.

The rearrangement links TRBV6-6 to TRBJ2-3; D is tentatively TRBD1 or TRBD2 (5 bases each). V was trimmed by 5 bases and J by 10 bases, leaving 25 bases between them. The CDR3 totals 16 residues. Germline lookup yields CDR1 MNHNY and CDR2 SVGAGI (reference sequence). The chain's CDR3 is CASSPNSESKGDAQYF. In DNA form, the CDR3 reads TGTGCCAGCAGTCCGAACAGTGAATCTAAAGGGGACGCGCAGTATTTT.

Of note for this clone: The sample holds other DNA sequences that translate to the same CDR3. In nucleotides, the CDR3 is TGTGCCAGCAGTTACGGGACTAGCGGGTACAATGAGCAGTTCTTC. Encoded protein: CASSYGTSGYNEQFF. V usage is TRBV6-5 and J usage is TRBJ2-1; 12 nucleotides align to TRBD2. The CDR3 has 15 amino acids. Trimming cost V 2 bases and J 4 bases; bases outside gene matches: 0. The germline CDR1 and CDR2 sequences are MNHEY and SVGAGI.

V is TRBV6-5 and J is TRBJ1-3, with D uncertain. The CDR3 has 13 amino acids. Germline CDR1 is MNHEY and CDR2 is SVGAGI. Trimming removed 1 base from V and 4 bases from J, with 5 bases in between. This CDR3 is CASSYLTGNTIYF. The CDR3 nucleotides read TGTGCCAGCAGTTACTTGACGGGAAACACCATATATTTT.

Only a few counts were recorded for this clone. This sequence joins TRBV27 and TRBJ2-1; maybe TRBD2 (5 bases). Germline V lookup: CDR1 MNHEY, CDR2 SMNVEV (reference sequence). V was clipped by 2 bases and J by 2 bases, with 10 bases between them. CDR3 length: 15 residues. The CDR3 DNA sequence: TGTGCCAGCAGTTTAACATTCGGGGCCTACAATGAGCAGTTCTTC. Its protein is CASSLTFGAYNEQFF.

This clone was seen once. The chain combines TRBV27 with TRBJ1-2; D perhaps matches TRBD1 (5 bases). Trimming left V 5 bases short and J 6 bases short, with 22 bases between. CDR1 and CDR2 (germline): MNHEY, SMNVEV (reference sequence). This CDR3 comprises 16 residues. CDR3 region: CASSHYQDTFPNGYTF. DNA of the CDR3: TGTGCCAGCAGTCACTATCAGGACACCTTCCCCAATGGCTACACCTTC.

This clone appeared once. The genes are TRBV15 and TRBJ2-7; tentative D call: TRBD2 (6 bases). The germline gives CDR1 LNHNV, CDR2 YYDKDF (reference sequence). Deletions cut 2 bases from V and 11 bases from J, with 19 bases between. This CDR3 region has 14 residues. CDR3 in amino acids: CATSRYRDSLGEYF. In DNA, the CDR3 is TGTGCCACCAGCAGATACCGGGACTCCCTTGGGGAGTACTTC. The variable domain in full, with the rest retrieved from reference TRBV15 and TRBJ2-7, is DAMVIQNPRYQVTQFGKPVTLSCSQTLNHNVMYWYQQKSSQAPKLLFHYYDKDFNNEADTPDNFQSRRPNTSFCFLDIRSPGLGDTAMYLCATSRYRDSLGEYFGPGTRLTVT.

The rearrangement links TRBV15 to TRBJ2-1; no clear D. Trimming took off 0 bases at V and 4 bases at J, with 10 bases between the two ends. This CDR3 comprises 15 residues. Germline V gene lookup returns CDR1 LNHNV and CDR2 YYDKDF (reference sequence). As DNA, the CDR3 is TGTGCCACCAGCAGAGATAGAGGAGTATACAATGAGCAGTTCTTC. It yields the protein CATSRDRGVYNEQFF. The entire variable domain, with the rest obtained from reference TRBV15 and TRBJ2-1, is as follows: DAMVIQNPRYQVTQFGKPVTLSCSQTLNHNVMYWYQQKSSQAPKLLFHYYDKDFNNEADTPDNFQSRRPNTSFCFLDIRSPGLGDTAMYLCATSRDRGVYNEQFFGPGTRLTVL.

This sequence joins TRBV11-2 and TRBJ1-1; tentatively, D is TRBD1 (5 bases). Trimming stripped 4 bases from V and 7 bases from J, with 16 bases between. The length of the CDR3 is 14 residues. The germline V gene encodes CDR1 SGHAT and CDR2 FQNNGV. CDR3 protein: CASSSQVGRSEAFF. CDR3 DNA sequence: TGTGCCAGCAGCTCTCAGGTGGGGCGAAGTGAAGCTTTCTTT.

V is TRBV6-1 and J is TRBJ1-3; D gene ambiguous. The CDR3 length is 15 residues. The V gene lost 3 bases and the J gene lost 4 bases, with 13 bases spanning the gap. The germline gives CDR1 MNHNS, CDR2 SASEGT. DNA for the CDR3: TGTGCCAGCAGTGATCCCGGGCTCGGGGGAAACACCATATATTTT. Amino acid sequence: CASSDPGLGGNTIYF.

The chain combines TRBV13 with TRBJ2-6; tentative D call: TRBD2 (6 bases). Deletions cut 3 bases from V and 0 bases from J, with 12 bases between. Germline-derived CDR1 and CDR2 are PRHDT and FYEKMQ (reference sequence). There are 17 residues in the CDR3. CDR3 nucleotides: TGTGCCAGCAGCTTGGGGGGTGGTTCCTCTGGGGCCAACGTCCTGACTTTC. This translates into CASSLGGGSSGANVLTF.

This chain links TRBV5-6 with TRBJ2-7, with D hard to call. The length of the CDR3 is 13 residues. V lost 2 bases to trimming and J lost 5 bases, with 11 bases between them. CDR1 is SGHDT and CDR2 is YYEEEE in the germline V gene. The CDR3 sequence is CASSFRWIDEQYF. The CDR3, as DNA: TGTGCCAGCAGCTTCCGTTGGATCGACGAGCAGTACTTC.

The chain links TRBV27 to TRBJ1-5; the D gene is possibly TRBD1 (5 bases). Germline V lookup: CDR1 MNHEY, CDR2 SMNVEV (reference sequence). The CDR3 length is 14 residues. Trimming took off 4 bases at V and 6 bases at J, with 13 bases between the two ends. The CDR3 DNA reads TGTGCCAGCAGTTCCTCTCCGACAGCTCAGCCCCAGCATTTT. It encodes CASSSSPTAQPQHF.

This CDR3 reads CASSLGRTYEQYF. CDR3 nucleotides: TGTGCCAGCAGCTTGGGGAGAACCTACGAGCAGTACTTC. The gene calls are TRBV5-6 and TRBJ2-7, with D unresolved. Per the germline V gene, CDR1 is SGHDT and CDR2 is YYEEEE. Trimming cost V 0 bases and J 2 bases, with 6 bases left between them. CDR3 length equals 13 residues.

The chain combines TRBV19 with TRBJ2-1, with D perhaps being TRBD1 or TRBD2 (6 bases each). The germline CDR1 and CDR2 sequences are LNHDA and SQIVND (reference sequence). V lost 1 base to trimming and J lost 6 bases, with 13 bases between them. The length of the CDR3 is 15 residues. CDR3 sequence: CASSIVPGAPNEQFF. CDR3 nucleotides: TGTGCCAGTAGTATAGTTCCGGGGGCCCCCAATGAGCAGTTCTTC.

This clone was observed once. The rearrangement joins TRBV27 to TRBJ2-3; 11 bases are shared with TRBD2. Germline loops: CDR1 MNHEY, CDR2 SMNVEV (reference sequence). V trimming: 3 bases; J trimming: 2 bases; junction bases outside the gene matches: 7. The CDR3 extends over 17 amino acids. The CDR3 here is CASSFSLGLAVTDTQYF. CDR3 DNA: TGTGCCAGCAGTTTCTCATTGGGACTAGCGGTCACAGATACGCAGTATTTT.

This clone was recorded a few times. The chain's CDR3 is CASSLEGETQYF. CDR3 DNA: TGCGCCAGCAGCTTGGAGGGAGAGACCCAGTACTTC. The chain combines TRBV5-1 with TRBJ2-5; D is uncertain. CDR3 length: 12 amino acids. Germline CDR1 is SGHRS and CDR2 is YFSETQ. Trimming cost V 0 bases and J 4 bases, with 4 bases left between them.

This clone was recorded once. The V and J genes are TRBV5-5 and TRBJ1-1, with D hard to call. Trimming took 1 base from V and 0 from J, leaving 7 bases between them. Germline CDR1 and CDR2: SGHKS and YYEKEE (reference sequence). This CDR3 contains 14 residues. For the CDR3, the DNA is TGTGCCAGCAGCTTGACGAGCCTGAACACTGAAGCTTTCTTT. Translation gives CASSLTSLNTEAFF.